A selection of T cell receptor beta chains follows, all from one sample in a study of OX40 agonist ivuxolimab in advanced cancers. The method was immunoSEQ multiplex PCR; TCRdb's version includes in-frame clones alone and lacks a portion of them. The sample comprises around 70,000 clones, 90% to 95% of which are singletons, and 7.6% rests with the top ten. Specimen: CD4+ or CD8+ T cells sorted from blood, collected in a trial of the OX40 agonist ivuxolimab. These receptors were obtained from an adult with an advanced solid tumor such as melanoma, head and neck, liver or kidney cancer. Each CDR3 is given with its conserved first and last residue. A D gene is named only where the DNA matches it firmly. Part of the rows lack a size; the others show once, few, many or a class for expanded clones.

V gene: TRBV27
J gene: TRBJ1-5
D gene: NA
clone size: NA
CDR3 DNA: TGTGCCAGCAGTTTAAGTGGGGGGACGGCCTGGGGCAATCAGCCCCAGCATTTT
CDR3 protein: CASSLSGGTAWGNQPQHF

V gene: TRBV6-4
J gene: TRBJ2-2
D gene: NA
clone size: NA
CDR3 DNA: TGTGCCAGCAGTGACGAGGGGGGGCACACCGGGGAGCTGTTTTTT
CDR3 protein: CASSDEGGHTGELFF

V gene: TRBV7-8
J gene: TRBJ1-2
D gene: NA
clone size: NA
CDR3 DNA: TGTGCCAGCAGCTTAGCGCTATACCCCTGGACGGAGCCCAATGGCTACACCTTC
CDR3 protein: CASSLALYPWTEPNGYTF

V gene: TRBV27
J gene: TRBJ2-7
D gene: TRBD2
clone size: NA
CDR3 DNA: TGTGCCAGCAGTTTTTATCGCGGGGGGTCCTACGAGCAGTACTTC
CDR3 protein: CASSFYRGGSYEQYF

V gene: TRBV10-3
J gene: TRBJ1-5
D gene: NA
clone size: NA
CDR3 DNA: TGTGCCATCAGTGAGGATTGGGTTGGCAATCAGCCCCAGCATTTT
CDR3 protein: CAISEDWVGNQPQHF

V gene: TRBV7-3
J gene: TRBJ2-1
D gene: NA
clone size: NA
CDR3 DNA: TGTGCCAGCGGAGGGGGGATAAATGAGCAGTTCTTC
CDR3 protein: CASGGGINEQFF

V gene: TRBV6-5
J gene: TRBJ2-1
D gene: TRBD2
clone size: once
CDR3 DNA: TGTGCCAGCTCTCCGGGACTAGCCTACAATGAGCAGTTCTTC
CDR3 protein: CASSPGLAYNEQFF

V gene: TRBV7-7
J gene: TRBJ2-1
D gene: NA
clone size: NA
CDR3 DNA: TGTGCCAGCAGCCCTTCCTTCGGTCCTTACAATGAGCAGTTCTTC
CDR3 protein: CASSPSFGPYNEQFF

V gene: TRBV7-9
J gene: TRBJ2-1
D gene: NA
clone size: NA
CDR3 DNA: TGTGCCAGCAGCTTATACCGGGGGCCCTACAATGAGCAGTTCTTC
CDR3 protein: CASSLYRGPYNEQFF

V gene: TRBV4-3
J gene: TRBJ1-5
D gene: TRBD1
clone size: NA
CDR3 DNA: TGCGCCAGCGCTAGGGACAGAACTAGCAATCAGCCCCAGCATTTT
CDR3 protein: CASARDRTSNQPQHF

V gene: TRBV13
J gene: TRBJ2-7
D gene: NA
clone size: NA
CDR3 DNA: TGTGCCAGCAGCTTCCGGACAGAAAACTCCTACGAGCAGTACTTC
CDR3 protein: CASSFRTENSYEQYF

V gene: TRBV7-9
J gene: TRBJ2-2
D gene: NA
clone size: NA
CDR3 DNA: TGTGCCAGCAGGGTTATAGATGGCGGTGCCGGGGAGCTGTTTTTT
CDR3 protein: CASRVIDGGAGELFF

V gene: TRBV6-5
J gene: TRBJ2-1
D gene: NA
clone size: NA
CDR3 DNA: TGTGCCAGCAGTCGCGGTGATGAGCAGTTCTTC
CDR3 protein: CASSRGDEQFF

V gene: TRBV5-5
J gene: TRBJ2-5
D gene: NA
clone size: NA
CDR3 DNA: TGTGCCAGCAGCTTGGGAGTCCTCAGTAGGGAGACCCAGTACTTC
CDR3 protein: CASSLGVLSRETQYF

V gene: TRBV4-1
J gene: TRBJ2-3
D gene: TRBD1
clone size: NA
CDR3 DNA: TGCGCCAGCAGCCAGACAGGGCTCACAGATACGCAGTATTTT
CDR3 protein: CASSQTGLTDTQYF

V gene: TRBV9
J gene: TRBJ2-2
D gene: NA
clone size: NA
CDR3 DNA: TGTGCCAGCAGCGTAGGTGGGGGCGCCGGGGAGCTGTTTTTT
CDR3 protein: CASSVGGGAGELFF

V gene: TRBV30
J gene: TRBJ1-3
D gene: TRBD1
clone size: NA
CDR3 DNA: TGTGCCTGGAGTGCCCCAGGACAGGGGGCTGGAAACACCATATATTTT
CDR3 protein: CAWSAPGQGAGNTIYF

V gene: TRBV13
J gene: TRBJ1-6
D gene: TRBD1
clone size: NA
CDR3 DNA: TGTGCCAGCAGCCCTCGAGAGGGGGCGCGTAATTCACCCCCCCACTTT
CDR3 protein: CASSPREGARNSPPHF

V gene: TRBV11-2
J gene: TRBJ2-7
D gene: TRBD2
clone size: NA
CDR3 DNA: TGTGCCAGCAGCCCACACGGACTAGCGAGCTCCTACGAGCAGTACTTC
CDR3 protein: CASSPHGLASSYEQYF

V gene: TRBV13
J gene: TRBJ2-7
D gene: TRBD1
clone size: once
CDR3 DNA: TGTGCCAGCAGCTTTTTGGGACAGGGGGGACACGAGCAGTACTTC
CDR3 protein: CASSFLGQGGHEQYF

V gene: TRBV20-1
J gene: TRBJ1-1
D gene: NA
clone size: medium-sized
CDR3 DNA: TGCAGTGCTCAGTGGAACACTGAAGCTTTCTTT
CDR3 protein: CSAQWNTEAFF

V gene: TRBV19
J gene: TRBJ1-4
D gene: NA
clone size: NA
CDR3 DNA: TGTGCCAGTAGCAACGACCAGGCCCTCTCACACCCCATAGCAACTAATGAAAAACTGTTTTTT
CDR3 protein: CASSNDQALSHPIATNEKLFF

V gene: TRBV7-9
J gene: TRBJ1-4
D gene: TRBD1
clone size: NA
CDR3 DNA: TGTGCCAGCAGCCTTGAGGGGGCCTATAATGAAAAACTGTTTTTT
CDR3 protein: CASSLEGAYNEKLFF

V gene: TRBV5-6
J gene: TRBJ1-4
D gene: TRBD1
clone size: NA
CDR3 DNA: TGTGCCAGCAGCTCAGGACAGGCAAAACTGTTTTTT
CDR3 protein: CASSSGQAKLFF